This record concerns one TCR beta chain sequence. These data come from a study of blood T cell repertoires in COVID-19. In the study overall: Specimens from acute and convalescent COVID-19 originated in the United States, Italy and Spain. The cDNA or gDNA used as material had been derived from T cells, B-cell-depleted T cells, or PBMCs.

In the original analysis: Reference gene primer amplification gave estimated nucleated cell counts. The method was immunoSEQ multiplex PCR; TCRdb's version includes in-frame clones alone and lacks a portion of them. The V and J calls and the clone size are those of that table, but D and trimming were determined from the DNA. The sample shows 65,000 or so clones, roughly 77% of them seen only once. The sequence was obtained from a man at least 80 years old with acute or convalescent COVID-19. The sequenced sample was peripheral blood.

CDR3 amino acids: CASSFGGTNEKLFF. CDR3 bases: TGCGCCAGCAGCTTTGGGGGGACTAATGAAAAACTGTTTTTT. The chain couples TRBV5-1 to TRBJ1-4, with TRBD1 as a possible D gene (5 bases). Germline V CDR1 and CDR2: SGHRS, YFSETQ. Trimming removed 2 bases at V and 2 bases at J, with 7 bases between. The CDR3 loop spans 14 amino acids.